The sequence of this T cell receptor beta chain was determined in a study of CD8 T cells in ankylosing spondylitis. Using quantitative 5'-RACE with molecular barcodes, the authors made TCR beta libraries. TCRdb reprocessed the 5' RACE reads with MiXCR, giving one entry per CDR3 protein. The profile shows some 100,000 distinct CDR3 sequences, 8% to 10% of them singletons. Many counts were recorded for this clonotype. The antigen remains unidentified. Study results and limitations: Reportedly, disease-linked clones are significantly enriched in ankylosing spondylitis patients' matched synovial fluid. CD8+ by phenotype, disease-linked clones were relatively rare in peripheral blood. Seemingly characteristic of ankylosing spondylitis blood was a TCR beta motif consisting of about 8 highly homologous variants.

CDR1 and CDR2 from the germline V gene are SQVTM and ANQGSEA. The V end lost 6 bases, the J end lost 2 bases, and 9 bases lay between the germline ends. CDR3 length: 12 residues. Sample: blood, either unsorted or a sorted T cell fraction (not recorded which). The clonotype comes from a male donor with ankylosing spondylitis or in good health (not recorded which). This chain links TRBV29-1 with TRBJ2-3, with no clear D. The CDR3 sequence is CSVRATTDTQYF. CDR3 bases: TGCAGCGTCCGCGCCACCACAGATACGCAGTATTTT.